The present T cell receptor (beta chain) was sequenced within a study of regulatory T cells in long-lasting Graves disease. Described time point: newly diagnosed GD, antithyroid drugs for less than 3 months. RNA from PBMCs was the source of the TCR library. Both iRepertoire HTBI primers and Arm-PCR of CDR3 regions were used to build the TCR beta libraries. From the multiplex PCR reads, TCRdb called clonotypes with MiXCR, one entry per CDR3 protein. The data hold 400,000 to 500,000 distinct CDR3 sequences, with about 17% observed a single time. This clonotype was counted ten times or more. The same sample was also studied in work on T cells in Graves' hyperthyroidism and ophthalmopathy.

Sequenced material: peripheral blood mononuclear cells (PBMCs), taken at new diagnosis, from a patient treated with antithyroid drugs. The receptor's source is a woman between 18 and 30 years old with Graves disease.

CDR3 DNA sequence: TGTGCCAGCAGTTCAAGCGGGCGGGAGAGGAAGTTCTTC. Amino acids: CASSSSGRERKFF. J is TRBJ2-1 and V is TRBV28, with 7 bases lining up with TRBD2. CDR3 length: 13 residues. The germline CDR1 and CDR2 sequences are MDHEN and SYDVKM. The J segment lost 14 bases and the V segment lost 4 bases, leaving 11 bases of the junction unmatched.